The source of this TCR beta chain is a study of shared T cell receptors in the human thymus. Assay: immunoSEQ multiplex PCR; the TCRdb copy retains only in-frame clones and omits some. The table has roughly 500,000 clones, 75% to 85% seen once; the top ten hold 0.013%. J was trimmed by 1 base and V by 7 bases; bases with no gene match: 10. The CDR3 has 15 amino acids. CDR1 and CDR2 from the germline V gene are SGHKS and YYEKEE (reference sequence). The data were also submitted as part of a second study, on human thymus T cells. That study reports: V and J gene usage appeared biased in thymic and blood repertoires.

The V and J genes are TRBV5-5 and TRBJ2-5; 7 bases are a match to TRBD1. The material sequenced was thymocytes. The source is a boy younger than two with a congenital heart defect. The CDR3 here is CASRSPGQLQETQYF. The CDR3 coding sequence is TGTGCCAGCCGCAGTCCGGGACAGCTCCAAGAGACCCAGTACTTC.